The present T cell receptor (beta chain) was sequenced within a study of blood T cell repertoires in COVID-19. The CDR3 is 15 residues long. V shed 2 bases, J shed 3 bases, and the junction held 4 bases outside the gene matches. Germline lookup yields CDR1 LGHNA and CDR2 YSLEER. Sequencing was performed with immunoSEQ multiplex PCR; in TCRdb, only in-frame clones are kept and a portion is missing. The profile covers about 200,000 clones, with 75% to 90% appearing a single time and 6% to 8.5% taken by the ten largest. The TCR was taken from a man between 60 and 75 years old with acute or convalescent COVID-19. The chain combines TRBV4-3 with TRBJ1-1; TRBD1 matches 9 bases. Sequencing was performed on peripheral blood. DNA for the CDR3: TGCGCCAGCAGCCAAACAGACAGGGGGTACACTGAAGCTTTCTTT. Translation gives CASSQTDRGYTEAFF.